The 26 T cell receptor beta chains listed next were all sequenced from one sample in a study of T cell changes during pregnancy in multiple sclerosis. The repertoire was sequenced with immunoSEQ multiplex PCR; TCRdb's copy has only in-frame clones and lacks some. The table lists some 60,000 clones, roughly 93% of them singletons. The input for sequencing was peripheral blood, taken after pregnancy. Every receptor here comes from a female donor with multiple sclerosis, enrolled in a pregnancy study.

The chain links TRBV7-9 to TRBJ2-3; tentatively, D is TRBD2 (6 bases). The CDR3 has 16 amino acids. Germline values: CDR1 SEHNR, CDR2 FQNEAQ (reference sequence). Trimming pared 5 bases from V and 1 base from J, leaving 16 bases between. The CDR3 spells CASSPRPGLRTDTQYF. The CDR3 DNA follows: TGTGCCAGCAGCCCCCGGCCGGGACTTCGCACAGATACGCAGTATTTT.

The V call is TRBV10-3, the J call TRBJ2-3, with a possible D match to TRBD2 (6 bases). V was cut by 4 bases and J by 1 base, with 9 bases left in between. Per germline, CDR1 ENHRY and CDR2 SYGVKD. The CDR3 extends over 14 amino acids. CDR3 amino acids: CAISGLDGTDTQYF. The CDR3 DNA follows: TGTGCCATCAGTGGACTAGACGGCACAGATACGCAGTATTTT.

The chain joins TRBV29-1 to TRBJ2-1; D perhaps matches TRBD2 (6 bases). This CDR3 region has 14 residues. The V and J ends lost 4 bases and 7 bases respectively, with 17 bases between them. Per the germline V gene, CDR1 is SQVTM and CDR2 is ANQGSEA. The CDR3 DNA reads as TGCAGCGTTGGGCTCGGCGGGACGACAAATGAGCAGTTCTTC. This encodes CSVGLGGTTNEQFF.

V is TRBV27 and J is TRBJ2-3; possible D gene TRBD2, 6 bases. This CDR3 comprises 16 residues. The V gene lost 5 bases and the J gene lost 4 bases, with 19 bases spanning the gap. CDR1 MNHEY and CDR2 SMNVEV come from the germline V gene (reference sequence). The CDR3 DNA sequence: TGTGCCAGCAGTCCCGTGGGGCGTGCTAGCGCAGATACGCAGTATTTT. Its translation: CASSPVGRASADTQYF.

J is TRBJ1-2 and V is TRBV5-4; maybe TRBD1 (5 bases). Germline values: CDR1 SGHNT, CDR2 YYREEE (reference sequence). Trimming left V 0 bases short and J 3 bases short, with 12 bases between. The CDR3 is 15 amino acids. CDR3 nucleotide sequence: TGTGCCAGCAGCTTGGAAGGAATAGGGGACTATGGCTACACCTTC. It specifies CASSLEGIGDYGYTF.

V gene TRBV7-9 combines with J gene TRBJ1-1; no firm D call. V shed 3 bases and J shed 3 bases, with 8 bases lying between them. CDR1 is SEHNR and CDR2 is FQNEAQ in the germline V gene (reference sequence). CDR3 length: 13 amino acids. The CDR3 loop reads CASSLNRDTEAFF. The CDR3 coding sequence is TGTGCCAGCAGCTTGAATCGGGACACTGAAGCTTTCTTT. Full variable domain (remainder filled in from reference TRBV7-9 and TRBJ1-1): DTGVSQNPRHKITKRGQNVTFRCDPISEHNRLYWYRQTLGQGPEFLTYFQNEAQLEKSRLLSDRFSAERPKGSFSTLEIQRTEQGDSAMYLCASSLNRDTEAFFGQGTRLTVV.

As for this clone: The same CDR3 also results from other DNA sequences found in this sample. The chain employs TRBV4-1 and TRBJ1-1, with 7 positions matching TRBD1. The J segment lost 7 bases and the V segment lost 4 bases, leaving 3 bases of the junction unmatched. The CDR3 is made up of 12 amino acids. The germline V gene has CDR1 MGHRA and CDR2 YSYEKL. The CDR3 bases are TGCGCCAGCAGCCGAGGACAGGATGAAGCTTTCTTT. Protein sequence: CASSRGQDEAFF.

This chain joins TRBV11-2 and TRBJ1-1; no firm D call. Trimming shortened V by 5 bases and J by 3 bases, and 19 bases separated the two germline ends. Germline V lookup: CDR1 SGHAT, CDR2 FQNNGV. This CDR3 is built from 16 residues. CDR3 coding DNA: TGTGCCAGCAGCATCGGACGTGCGGTCGGGGACACTGAAGCTTTCTTT. Translating it yields CASSIGRAVGDTEAFF.

This chain joins TRBV7-2 and TRBJ1-5; D unclear. The CDR3 consists of 14 residues. Per the germline V gene, CDR1 is SGHTA and CDR2 is FQGNSA. Trimming shortened V by 2 bases and J by 4 bases, and 9 bases separated the two germline ends. The CDR3 DNA is TGTGCCAGCAGCTTACGGGGAGGGAATCAGCCCCAGCATTTT. It encodes CASSLRGGNQPQHF.

The chain has TRBV4-2 and TRBJ2-1; tentative D call: TRBD2 (6 bases). CDR1 LGHNA and CDR2 YNFKEQ come from the germline V gene. This CDR3 is built from 16 residues. Trimming left V 0 bases short and J 9 bases short, with 18 bases between. The CDR3 bases are TGTGCCAGCAGCCAAGATCTGAGCGGAGGGGTAGTTGAGCAGTTCTTC. It encodes CASSQDLSGGVVEQFF.

The V and J genes are TRBV2 and TRBJ2-7; D ambiguous. Germline CDR1 SNHLY, CDR2 FYNNEI. The V gene lost 2 bases and the J gene lost 2 bases, with 7 bases spanning the gap. The CDR3 covers 13 residues. The CDR3 DNA sequence: TGTGCCAGCAGTGAACCATTCACCTACGAGCAGTACTTC. It translates to CASSEPFTYEQYF.

The chain recombines TRBV5-4 with TRBJ2-7; 9 nucleotides align to TRBD1. The V gene end was trimmed by 0 bases and the J gene end by 8 bases; junction bases not matched to a gene: 12. The length of the CDR3 is 16 residues. CDR1 is SGHNT and CDR2 is YYREEE in the germline V gene (reference sequence). The CDR3 bases are TGTGCCAGCAGCTTGGCCGGACAGGGGAGTCCCACAAAGCAGTACTTC. Residues: CASSLAGQGSPTKQYF. The variable domain in full, completed from reference TRBV5-4 and TRBJ2-7, reads ETGVTQSPTHLIKTRGQQVTLRCSSQSGHNTVSWYQQALGQGPQFIFQYYREEENGRGNFPPRFSGLQFPNYSSELNVNALELDDSALYLCASSLAGQGSPTKQYFGPGTRLTVT.

This rearrangement joins TRBV12-5 to TRBJ1-5, with a possible D match to TRBD1 (6 bases). CDR3 length: 18 residues. The germline CDR1 and CDR2 sequences are LGHNT and FRNRAP. The V end was cut by 1 base, the J end by 4 bases, with 20 bases between. CDR3 nucleotide sequence: TGTGCTAGTGGTTTGGCGATAAAAGGACAGTCGGATAATCAGCCCCAGCATTTT. This gives the protein CASGLAIKGQSDNQPQHF.

This chain uses TRBV25-1 with TRBJ2-1, with TRBD1 identical over 10 bases. Germline V gene sequence: CDR1 MGHDK, CDR2 SYGVNS. V gave up 7 bases and J gave up 4 bases; unmatched junction bases: 4. This CDR3 has 14 amino acids. Here the CDR3 reads CASTGQGTYNEQFF. CDR3 DNA sequence: TGTGCCAGCACGGGACAGGGGACGTACAATGAGCAGTTCTTC.

The V and J genes are TRBV6-5 and TRBJ2-7, with D perhaps TRBD2 (6 bases). Germline CDR1 reads MNHEY; CDR2 reads SVGAGI. V lost 5 bases and J 6 bases, leaving 17 bases between the germline ends. This CDR3 has 14 residues. The CDR3 nucleotides read TGTGCCAGCAGTATCCGGGCCGGGAGTCTCGAGCAGTACTTC. Amino acids: CASSIRAGSLEQYF.

CDR3 sequence (DNA): TGTGCCAGCAGAAGGGACATCACAGATACGCAGTATTTT. Protein: CASRRDITDTQYF. V and J are TRBV6-5 and TRBJ2-3, with a tentative D call TRBD1 (6 bases). The CDR3 has 13 amino acids. Trimming cost V 6 bases and J 2 bases, with 9 bases left between them. The germline gives CDR1 MNHEY, CDR2 SVGAGI.

The chain uses TRBV5-6 and TRBJ1-1; D remains ambiguous. Germline CDR1 reads SGHDT; CDR2 reads YYEEEE. The CDR3 is 13 residues long. The V and J ends lost 3 bases and 3 bases respectively, with 9 bases between them. The CDR3 nucleotides are TGTGCCAGCAGCTCCCTCGGGGACACTGAAGCTTTCTTT. Amino acids: CASSSLGDTEAFF.

This chain joins TRBV19 and TRBJ2-7; 8 positions agree with TRBD1. V trimming: 3 bases; J trimming: 2 bases; junction bases outside the gene matches: 9. Germline-derived CDR1 and CDR2 are LNHDA and SQIVND (reference sequence). The CDR3 covers 16 residues. Here the CDR3 reads CASSIMTGALPYEQYF. In DNA form, the CDR3 reads TGTGCCAGTAGTATTATGACAGGGGCGCTCCCCTACGAGCAGTACTTC.

The chain has TRBV14 and TRBJ1-4; D unresolved. The V end lost 0 bases, the J end lost 3 bases, and 17 bases lay between the germline ends. Looked up from germline, CDR1 is SGHDN and CDR2 is FVKESK. The CDR3 is 18 amino acids. CDR3 sequence (DNA): TGTGCCAGCAGCCAAGATAAGGGAGGGATGAGGGCTAATGAAAAACTGTTTTTT. Its protein is CASSQDKGGMRANEKLFF. Using reference TRBV14 and TRBJ1-4 for the parts outside the CDR3, the full variable domain is EAGVTQFPSHSVIEKGQTVTLRCDPISGHDNLYWYRRVMGKEIKFLLHFVKESKQDESGMPNNRFLAERTGGTYSTLKVQPAELEDSGVYFCASSQDKGGMRANEKLFFGSGTQLSVL.

The chain carries TRBV7-2 and TRBJ2-1; TRBD2 matches at 11 bases. The trim removed 5 bases at V and 6 bases at J, leaving 9 bases unmatched. Germline values: CDR1 SGHTA, CDR2 FQGNSA. The CDR3 contains 16 residues. This CDR3 is CASSRSSSGRPNEQFF. CDR3 DNA sequence: TGTGCCAGCAGCCGTAGTTCTAGCGGGAGGCCCAATGAGCAGTTCTTC.

The chain has TRBV19 and TRBJ1-1; D uncertain. Germline V gene lookup returns CDR1 LNHDA and CDR2 SQIVND (reference sequence). V lost 5 bases and J lost 1, with 14 bases in between. This CDR3 is 15 amino acids long. Here the CDR3 reads CASSAPSGSNTEAFF. DNA of the CDR3: TGTGCCAGTAGTGCCCCCTCCGGGTCGAACACTGAAGCTTTCTTT. Full variable domain (rest looked up from reference TRBV19 and TRBJ1-1): DGGITQSPKYLFRKEGQNVTLSCEQNLNHDAMYWYRQDPGQGLRLIYYSQIVNDFQKGDIAEGYSVSREKKESFPLTVTSAQKNPTAFYLCASSAPSGSNTEAFFGQGTRLTVV.

The chain is built from TRBV6-4 and TRBJ2-2; D is undetermined. In germline, CDR1 is MRHNA, CDR2 SNTAGT. This CDR3 spans 14 amino acids. Between the trimmed V and J ends, which lost 2 bases and 0 bases, there was a span of 4 bases. The CDR3 spells CASSDLPNTGELFF. For the CDR3, the DNA is TGTGCCAGCAGTGACCTACCGAACACCGGGGAGCTGTTTTTT.

The genes are TRBV5-1 and TRBJ2-4; TRBD2 matches 12 bases. Germline V CDR1 and CDR2: SGHRS, YFSETQ. This CDR3 comprises 17 residues. V gave up 2 bases and J gave up 0 bases; unmatched junction bases: 3. The CDR3 reads CASSFGLAGLAKNIQYF. DNA for the CDR3: TGCGCCAGCAGCTTCGGACTAGCGGGACTAGCCAAAAACATTCAGTACTTC.

The chain combines TRBV19 with TRBJ1-2; D gene unclear. This CDR3 region has 13 residues. Trimming took 0 bases from V and 6 from J, leaving 8 bases between them. Germline-derived CDR1 and CDR2 are LNHDA and SQIVND (reference sequence). Here the CDR3 DNA reads TGTGCCAGTAGTATAGATCGCCGGGATGGCTACACCTTC. The encoded protein is CASSIDRRDGYTF. The full variable domain, completed using reference TRBV19 and TRBJ1-2, is DGGITQSPKYLFRKEGQNVTLSCEQNLNHDAMYWYRQDPGQGLRLIYYSQIVNDFQKGDIAEGYSVSREKKESFPLTVTSAQKNPTAFYLCASSIDRRDGYTFGSGTRLTVV.

V usage is TRBV28 and J usage is TRBJ2-7; 7 positions match TRBD1. The CDR3 is made up of 13 amino acids. With 6 bases clipped from V and 2 bases from J, the junction kept 4 bases outside the gene matches. CDR1 is MDHEN and CDR2 is SYDVKM in the germline V gene. The CDR3 DNA follows: TGTGCCAGCAGGGAGACAGGGACCTACGAGCAGTACTTC. Translating it yields CASRETGTYEQYF. Supplemented by reference TRBV28 and TRBJ2-7, the full variable domain reads DVKVTQSSRYLVKRTGEKVFLECVQDMDHENMFWYRQDPGLGLRLIYFSYDVKMKEKGDIPEGYSVSREKKERFSLILESASTNQTSMYLCASRETGTYEQYFGPGTRLTVT.

The genes are TRBV13 and TRBJ1-1; D remains unclear. The CDR3 totals 12 residues. V was pared by 4 bases and J by 3 bases, with 6 bases between. Germline V lookup: CDR1 PRHDT, CDR2 FYEKMQ (reference sequence). The CDR3 nucleotides are TGTGCCAGCAGCTCCCAGTACACTGAAGCTTTCTTT. This translates into CASSSQYTEAFF.